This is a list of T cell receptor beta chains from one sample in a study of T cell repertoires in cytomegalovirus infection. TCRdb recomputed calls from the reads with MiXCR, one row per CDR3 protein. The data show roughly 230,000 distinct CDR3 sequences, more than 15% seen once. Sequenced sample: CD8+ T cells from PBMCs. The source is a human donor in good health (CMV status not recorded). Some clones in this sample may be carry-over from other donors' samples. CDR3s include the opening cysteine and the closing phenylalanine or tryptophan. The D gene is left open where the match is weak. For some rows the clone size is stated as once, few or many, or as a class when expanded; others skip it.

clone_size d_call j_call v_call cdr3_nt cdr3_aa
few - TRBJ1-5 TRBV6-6 TGTGCCAGCAGCCCGGGACAAAGGCAGCCCCAGCATTTT CASSPGQRQPQHF
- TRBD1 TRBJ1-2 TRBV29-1 TGCAGCGTTGATGCTCGCGACAGGGGACATGGCTACACCTTC CSVDARDRGHGYTF
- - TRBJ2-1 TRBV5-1 TGCGCCAGTACTGAGGAGGGGGCGCGGGTCAATGAGCAGTTCTTC CASTEEGARVNEQFF
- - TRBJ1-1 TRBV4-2 TGTGCCAGCAGCCAATCGTCAGTTGGTGAGGCTTTCTTT CASSQSSVGEAFF
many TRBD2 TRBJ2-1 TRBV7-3 TGTGCCAGCAGCTTTGGACTAGCGGCCTACAATGAGCAGTTCTTC CASSFGLAAYNEQFF
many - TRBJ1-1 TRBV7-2 TGTGCCAGCAGCTGGGAGAACACTGAAGCTTTCTTT CASSWENTEAFF
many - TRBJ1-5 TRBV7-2 TGTGCCAGCAGCTTCGGACACTCTAGCAATCAGCCCCAGCATTTT CASSFGHSSNQPQHF
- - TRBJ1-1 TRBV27 TGTGCCAGCAGTTTCACGGACGGGAACACTGAAGCTTTCTTT CASSFTDGNTEAFF
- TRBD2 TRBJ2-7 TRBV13 TGTGCCAGCAGCCCCCCCGAGCGGGAATACGAGCAGTACTTC CASSPPEREYEQYF
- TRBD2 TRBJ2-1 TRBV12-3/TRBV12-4 TGTGCCAGCAGTTTACGGACTAGCGGGACATCAGAGCAGTTCTTC CASSLRTSGTSEQFF
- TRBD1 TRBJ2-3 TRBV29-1 TGCAGCGCCGAGGGAAGGGACAGGGCTTCTTTAGGCACAGATACGCAGTATTTT CSAEGRDRASLGTDTQYF
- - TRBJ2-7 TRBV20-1 TGCAGTGCTAGACGCCTTGCGTTCGTCTACGAGCAGTACTTC CSARRLAFVYEQYF
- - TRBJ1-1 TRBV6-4 TGTGCCAGCAGTGAAAGTGAACTGGCTGAAGCTTTCTTT CASSESELAEAFF
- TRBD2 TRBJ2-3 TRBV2 TGTGCCAGCAGTGTCGGCTCCGGGACTAGCGTTCCAGATACGCAGTATTTT CASSVGSGTSVPDTQYF
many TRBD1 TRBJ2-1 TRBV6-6 TGTGCCAGCAGTTACCCAGGACAGGGCCTCGATGAGCAGTTCTTC CASSYPGQGLDEQFF
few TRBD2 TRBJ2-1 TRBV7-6 TGTGCCAGCAGCTCTGTGACTAGCGGATACAATGAGCAGTTCTTC CASSSVTSGYNEQFF
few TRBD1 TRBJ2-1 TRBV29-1 TGCAGCGTTGTGACAGGGGCAAATGAGCAGTTCTTC CSVVTGANEQFF